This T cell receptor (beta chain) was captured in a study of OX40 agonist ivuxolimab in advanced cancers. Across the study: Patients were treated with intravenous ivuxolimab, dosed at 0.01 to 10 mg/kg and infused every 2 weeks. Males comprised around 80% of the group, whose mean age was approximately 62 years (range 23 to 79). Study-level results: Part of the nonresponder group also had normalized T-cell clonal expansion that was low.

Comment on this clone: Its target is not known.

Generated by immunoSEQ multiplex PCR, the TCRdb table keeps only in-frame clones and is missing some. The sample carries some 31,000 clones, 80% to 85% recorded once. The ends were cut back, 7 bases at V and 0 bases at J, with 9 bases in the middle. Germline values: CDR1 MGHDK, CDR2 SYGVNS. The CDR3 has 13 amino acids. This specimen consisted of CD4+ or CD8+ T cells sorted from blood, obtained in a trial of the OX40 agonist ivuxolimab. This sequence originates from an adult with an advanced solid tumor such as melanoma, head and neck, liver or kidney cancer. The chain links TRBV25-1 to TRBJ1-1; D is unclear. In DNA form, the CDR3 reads TGTGCCAGCATCGGGCAGCTGAACACTGAAGCTTTCTTT. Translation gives CASIGQLNTEAFF.